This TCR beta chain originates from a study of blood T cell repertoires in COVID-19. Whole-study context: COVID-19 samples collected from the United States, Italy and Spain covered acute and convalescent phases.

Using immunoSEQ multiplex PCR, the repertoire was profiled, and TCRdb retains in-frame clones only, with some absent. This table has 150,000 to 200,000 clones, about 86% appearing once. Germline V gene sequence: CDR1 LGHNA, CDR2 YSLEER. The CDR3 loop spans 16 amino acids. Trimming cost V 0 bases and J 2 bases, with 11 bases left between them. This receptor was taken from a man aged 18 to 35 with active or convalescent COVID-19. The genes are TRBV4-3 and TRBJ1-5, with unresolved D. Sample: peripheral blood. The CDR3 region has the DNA TGCGCCAGCAGCCAAGAACGGCAGGTGGGCAATCAGCCCCAGCATTTT. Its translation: CASSQERQVGNQPQHF.